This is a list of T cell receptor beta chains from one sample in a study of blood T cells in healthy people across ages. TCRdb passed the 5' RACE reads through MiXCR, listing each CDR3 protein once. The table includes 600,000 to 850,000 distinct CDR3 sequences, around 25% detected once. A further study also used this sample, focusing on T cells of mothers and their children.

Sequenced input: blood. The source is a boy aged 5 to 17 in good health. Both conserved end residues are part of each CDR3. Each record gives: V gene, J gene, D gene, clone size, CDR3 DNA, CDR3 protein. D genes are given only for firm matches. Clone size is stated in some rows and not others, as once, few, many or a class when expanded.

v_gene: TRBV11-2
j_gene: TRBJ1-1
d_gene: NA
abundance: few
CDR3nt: TGTGCCAGCAGCCCGGACCGGGCGTCGAGGGCAACTGAAGCTTTCTTT
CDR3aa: CASSPDRASRATEAFF

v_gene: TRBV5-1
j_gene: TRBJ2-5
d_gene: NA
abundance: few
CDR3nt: TGCGCCAGCAGCACCGGACGGGGTTTGGAGACCCAGTACTTC
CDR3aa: CASSTGRGLETQYF

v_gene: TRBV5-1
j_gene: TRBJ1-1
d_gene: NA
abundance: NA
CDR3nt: TGCGCCAGCAGGCCTACCGGGGAGATGGCTGAAGCTTTCTTT
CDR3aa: CASRPTGEMAEAFF

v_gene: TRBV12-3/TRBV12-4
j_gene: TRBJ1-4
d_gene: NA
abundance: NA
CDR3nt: TGTGCCAGCAGTCACGGGGAGGGAAAACTGTTTTTT
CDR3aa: CASSHGEGKLFF

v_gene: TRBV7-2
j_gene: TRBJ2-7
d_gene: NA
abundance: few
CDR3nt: TGTGCCAGCAGCGTAGTGCAGACGGGCGAGCAGTACTTC
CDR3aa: CASSVVQTGEQYF

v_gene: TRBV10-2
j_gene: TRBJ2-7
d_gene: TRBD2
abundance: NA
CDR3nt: TGCGCCAGCAGAGATAGCGGGAGAGGCAACTCCTACGAGCAGTACTTC
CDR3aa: CASRDSGRGNSYEQYF

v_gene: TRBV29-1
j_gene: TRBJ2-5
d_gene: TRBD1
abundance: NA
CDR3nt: TGCAGCGTTGAAATGGGGGTTTATGGGGACAGGGAAGGGACCCAGTACTTC
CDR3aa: CSVEMGVYGDREGTQYF

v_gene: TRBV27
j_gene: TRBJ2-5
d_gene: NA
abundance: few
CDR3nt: TGTGCCAGCAGTTTGATCGGCGGCCAGGAGCAGTACTTC
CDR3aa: CASSLIGGQEQYF

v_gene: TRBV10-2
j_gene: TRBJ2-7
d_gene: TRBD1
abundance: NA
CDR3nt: TGCGCCAGCTACGGGACAGAATACGAGCAGTACTTC
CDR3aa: CASYGTEYEQYF

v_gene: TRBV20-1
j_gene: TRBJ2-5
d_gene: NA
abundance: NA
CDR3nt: TGCAGTGCTCATCGGACCGGGTTACGCGTTGAGACCCAGTACTTC
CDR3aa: CSAHRTGLRVETQYF

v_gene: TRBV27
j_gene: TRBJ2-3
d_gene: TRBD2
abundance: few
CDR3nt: TGTGCCAGCAGTGGACTTGGGACTAGCGGCACAGATACGCAGTATTTT
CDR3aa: CASSGLGTSGTDTQYF

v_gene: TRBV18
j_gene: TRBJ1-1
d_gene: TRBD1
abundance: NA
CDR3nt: TGTGCCAGCTCACCCGGGGGGACAGTCACGCAAATCAACGCTTTCTTT
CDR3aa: CASSPGGTVTQINAFF

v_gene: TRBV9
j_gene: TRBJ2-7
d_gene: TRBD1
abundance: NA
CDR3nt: TGTGCCAGCGGCTTCCGACAGGGCTACGAGCAGTACTTC
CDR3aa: CASGFRQGYEQYF

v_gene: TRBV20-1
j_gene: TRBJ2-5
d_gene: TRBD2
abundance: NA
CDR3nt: TGCAGTGCGCCGGGACTAGCAGATCTCGAGACCCAGTACTTC
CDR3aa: CSAPGLADLETQYF

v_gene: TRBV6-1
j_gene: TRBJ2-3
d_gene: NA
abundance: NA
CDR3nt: TGTGCCAGCAGTGGGGTTGTTAGTGAAATTGAGGATACGCAGTATTTT
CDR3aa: CASSGVVSEIEDTQYF

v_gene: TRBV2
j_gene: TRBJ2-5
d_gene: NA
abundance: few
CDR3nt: TGTGCCAGCAGTGAGACGGGAGCGGGAGAGACCCAGTACTTC
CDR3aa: CASSETGAGETQYF

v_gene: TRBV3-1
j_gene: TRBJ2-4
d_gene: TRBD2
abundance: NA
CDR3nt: TGTGCCAGCAGCACACTAGCGGGGGGGCCTCACTACATTCAGTACTTC
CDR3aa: CASSTLAGGPHYIQYF

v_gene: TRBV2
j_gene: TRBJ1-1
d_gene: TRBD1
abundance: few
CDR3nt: TGTGCCAGCCAGGATGGTACAGGGGGATTAGAGGACACTGAAGCTTTCTTT
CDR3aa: CASQDGTGGLEDTEAFF

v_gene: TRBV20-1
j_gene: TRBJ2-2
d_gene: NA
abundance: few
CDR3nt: TGCAGTGCTAGAGGTTGGGGGGACACCGGGGAGCTGTTTTTT
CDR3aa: CSARGWGDTGELFF

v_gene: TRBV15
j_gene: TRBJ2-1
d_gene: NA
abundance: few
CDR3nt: TGTGCCACCAGCAGACTCGGAAGCTCCTACAATGAGCAGTTCTTC
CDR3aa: CATSRLGSSYNEQFF

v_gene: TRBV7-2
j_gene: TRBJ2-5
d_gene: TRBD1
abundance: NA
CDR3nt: TGTGCCAGCAGCGATAGGGGGCTCGCAGAGACCCAGTACTTC
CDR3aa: CASSDRGLAETQYF

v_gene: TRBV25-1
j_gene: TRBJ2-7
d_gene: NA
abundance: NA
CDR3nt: TGTGCCAGCAGTGGACATCTCGAGCAGTACTTC
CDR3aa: CASSGHLEQYF

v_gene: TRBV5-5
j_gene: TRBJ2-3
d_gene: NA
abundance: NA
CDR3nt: TGTGCCAGCAGCTTGGTGATGGAAACGCAGTATTTT
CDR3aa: CASSLVMETQYF

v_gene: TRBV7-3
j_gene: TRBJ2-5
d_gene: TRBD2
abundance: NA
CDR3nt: TGTGCCAGCAGCTCATCAGCGGGAGGATACCAGACCCAGTACTTC
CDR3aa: CASSSSAGGYQTQYF

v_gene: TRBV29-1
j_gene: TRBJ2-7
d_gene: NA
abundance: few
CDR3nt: TGCAGCGTGGGTATGGGGACAATAAAAAGTACCTACGAGCAGTACTTC
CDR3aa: CSVGMGTIKSTYEQYF

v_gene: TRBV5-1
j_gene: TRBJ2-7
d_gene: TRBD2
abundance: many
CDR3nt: TGCGCCACCTCCTGGGGGGGGAACTCCTACGAGCAGTACTTC
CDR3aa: CATSWGGNSYEQYF

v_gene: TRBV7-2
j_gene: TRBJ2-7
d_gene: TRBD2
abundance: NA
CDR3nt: TGTGCCAGCAGCTTCGGGAGGGCCTCCTACGAGCAGTACTTC
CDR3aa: CASSFGRASYEQYF

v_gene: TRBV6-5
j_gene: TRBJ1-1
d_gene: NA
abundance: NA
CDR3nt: TGTGCCAGCAGTTACTCGGTCTACACTGAAGCTTTCTTT
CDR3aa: CASSYSVYTEAFF

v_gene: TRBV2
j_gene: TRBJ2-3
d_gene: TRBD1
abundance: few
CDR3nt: TGTGCCAGCAAAGGGGGCCAGGGGACCGATACGCAGTATTTT
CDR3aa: CASKGGQGTDTQYF

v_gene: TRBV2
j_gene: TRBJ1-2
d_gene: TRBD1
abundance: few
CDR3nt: TGTGCCAGCAGTGAAGAGACAGGGGAGGGCTATGGCTACACCTTC
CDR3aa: CASSEETGEGYGYTF

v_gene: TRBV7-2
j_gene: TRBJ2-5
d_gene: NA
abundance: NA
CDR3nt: TGTGCCAGCAGCTTAGTTAAGTACCAAGAGACCCAGTACTTC
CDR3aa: CASSLVKYQETQYF

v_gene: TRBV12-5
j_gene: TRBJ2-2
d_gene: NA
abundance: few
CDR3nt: TGTGCTAGTGGTTTTGTCCGGTCACCGCCGGAGCTGTTTTTT
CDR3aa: CASGFVRSPPELFF

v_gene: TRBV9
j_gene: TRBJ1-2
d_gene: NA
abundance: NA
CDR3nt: TGTGCCAGCAGCGATGAGGTTAACTATGGCTACACCTTC
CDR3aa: CASSDEVNYGYTF

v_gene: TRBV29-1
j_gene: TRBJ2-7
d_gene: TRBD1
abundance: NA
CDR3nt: TGCAGCGTTTTACAGGGGACCTACGAGCAGTACTTC
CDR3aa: CSVLQGTYEQYF

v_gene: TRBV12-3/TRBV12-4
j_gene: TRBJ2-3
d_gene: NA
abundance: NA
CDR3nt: TGTGCCAGCAGCCGTGGGCACACAGATACGCAGTATTTT
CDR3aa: CASSRGHTDTQYF

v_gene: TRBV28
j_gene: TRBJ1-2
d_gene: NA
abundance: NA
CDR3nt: TGTGCCAGCAGTACGGCTGGGGTCTGGGGCTACACCTTC
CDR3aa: CASSTAGVWGYTF